Below are 2 T cell receptor beta chains sequenced from a single sample in a study of response to subunit inactivated influenza vaccine. TCRdb passed the RT-PCR reads through MiXCR, listing each CDR3 protein once. The data show 490,000 or so distinct CDR3 sequences, with approximately 7.6% seen just once and 13% held by the top ten. The sample consisted of PBMCs from blood, taken 23 months after vaccination. These receptors came from a man in his fifties or sixties who received an inactivated influenza vaccine.

The sample holds a few counts of this clonotype. This sequence joins TRBV6-2 or TRBV6-3 and TRBJ2-2, with TRBD1 matching over 7 bases. Trimming removed 6 bases from V and 3 bases from J; junction bases left unmatched: 4. Germline CDR1 and CDR2: MNHEY and SVGEGT. The CDR3 is 14 residues long. The CDR3 loop reads CASRRTGDTGELFF. CDR3 nucleotide sequence: TGTGCCAGCAGAAGGACAGGAGACACCGGGGAGCTGTTTTTT.

The genes are TRBV5-5 and TRBJ1-1; D possibly corresponds to TRBD1 (5 bases). The germline V and J ends were trimmed by 2 bases and 6 bases, with 14 bases remaining between them. Germline CDR1 is SGHKS and CDR2 is YYEKEE (reference sequence). The CDR3 is made up of 14 amino acids. The CDR3 is CASSFTGGGSEAFF. The CDR3 coding sequence is TGTGCCAGCAGCTTTACTGGGGGGGGATCTGAAGCTTTCTTT. Full variable domain (rest looked up from reference TRBV5-5 and TRBJ1-1): DAGVTQSPTHLIKTRGQQVTLRCSPISGHKSVSWYQQVLGQGPQFIFQYYEKEERGRGNFPDRFSARQFPNYSSELNVNALLLGDSALYLCASSFTGGGSEAFFGQGTRLTVV.